This T cell receptor beta chain was retrieved from a study of CD8+CD57+ T cells in acquired aplastic anemia. Study conclusions and caveats: Patients and controls had CD8+ Simpson's diversity values that were not significantly distinct.

The study profiled TCR beta VDJ and CDR3 using genomic DNA as template. Via MiXCR, TCRdb re-called the reads, giving one row per CDR3 protein. The sample records about 160,000 distinct CDR3 sequences, 40% to 60% being singletons. There are 12 residues in the CDR3. Germline lookup yields CDR1 ENHRY and CDR2 SYGVKD. The junction had 0 bases not matched to a gene; V was cut back by 8 bases and J by 3 bases. In patients chosen for sequencing, flow cytometry had shown CD8+CD57+ cell expansion. This clonotype was seen a few times. Its matching antigen is unknown. The sequenced sample was sorted CD4+, CD8+, or CD8+CD57+ T cells (not recorded which) from PBMCs. This chain connects TRBV10-3 to TRBJ2-7; 11 bases line up with TRBD1. The TCR comes from a human donor with aplastic anemia. CDR3 in DNA: TGTGCCATCGGGACAGGGGGCTACGAGCAGTACTTC. As protein: CAIGTGGYEQYF.